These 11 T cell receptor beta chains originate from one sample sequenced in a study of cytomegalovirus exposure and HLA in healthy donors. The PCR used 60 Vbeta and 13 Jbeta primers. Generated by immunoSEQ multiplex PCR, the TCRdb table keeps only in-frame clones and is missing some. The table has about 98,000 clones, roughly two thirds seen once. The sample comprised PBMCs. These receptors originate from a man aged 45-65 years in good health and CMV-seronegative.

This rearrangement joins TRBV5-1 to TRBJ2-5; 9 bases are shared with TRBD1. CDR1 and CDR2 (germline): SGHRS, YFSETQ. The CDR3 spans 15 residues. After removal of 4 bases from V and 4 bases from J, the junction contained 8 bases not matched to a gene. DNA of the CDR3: TGCGCCAGCAGCCCCCTTGGACAGGGGCGAGAGACCCAGTACTTC. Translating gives CASSPLGQGRETQYF.

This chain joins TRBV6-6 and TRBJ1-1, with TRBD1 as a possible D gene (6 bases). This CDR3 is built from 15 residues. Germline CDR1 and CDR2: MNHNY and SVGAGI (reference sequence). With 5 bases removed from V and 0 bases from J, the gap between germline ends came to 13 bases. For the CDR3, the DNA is TGTGCCAGCAGTCCCAGGGGTACGGTGAACACTGAAGCTTTCTTT. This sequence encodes CASSPRGTVNTEAFF.

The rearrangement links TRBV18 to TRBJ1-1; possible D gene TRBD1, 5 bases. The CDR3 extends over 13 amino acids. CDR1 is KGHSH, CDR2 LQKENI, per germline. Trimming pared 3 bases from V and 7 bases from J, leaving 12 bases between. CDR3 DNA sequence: TGTGCCAGCTCACCTATCCAGGGAAATGAAGCTTTCTTT. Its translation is CASSPIQGNEAFF.

CDR3 sequence (DNA): TGTGCCAGCAGCGTAGGACAGATCTCTGGAAACACCATATATTTT. It is translated as CASSVGQISGNTIYF. The rearrangement joins TRBV9 to TRBJ1-3; D is perhaps TRBD1 (5 bases). The germline V gene has CDR1 SGDLS and CDR2 YYNGEE. V lost 0 bases and J lost 0, with 7 bases in between. The CDR3 has 15 amino acids. The full variable domain, with the rest looked up from reference TRBV9 and TRBJ1-3, is DSGVTQTPKHLITATGQRVTLRCSPRSGDLSVYWYQQSLDQGLQFLIQYYNGEERAKGNILERFSAQQFPDLHSELNLSSLELGDSALYFCASSVGQISGNTIYFGEGSWLTVV.

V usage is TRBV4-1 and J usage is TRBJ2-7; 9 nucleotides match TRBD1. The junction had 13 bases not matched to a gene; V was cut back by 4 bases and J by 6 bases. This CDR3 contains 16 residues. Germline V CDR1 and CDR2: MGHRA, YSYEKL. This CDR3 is CASSPTMATGGGEQYF. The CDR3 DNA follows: TGCGCCAGCAGCCCAACTATGGCGACAGGGGGGGGCGAGCAGTACTTC.

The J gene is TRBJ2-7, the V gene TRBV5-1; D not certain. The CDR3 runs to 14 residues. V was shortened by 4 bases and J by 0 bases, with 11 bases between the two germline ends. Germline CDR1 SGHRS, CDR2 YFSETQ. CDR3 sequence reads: CASSEEGSSYEQYF. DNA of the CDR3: TGCGCCAGCAGCGAGGAAGGTAGCTCCTACGAGCAGTACTTC. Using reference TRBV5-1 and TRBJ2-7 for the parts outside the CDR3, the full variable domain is KAGVTQTPRYLIKTRGQQVTLSCSPISGHRSVSWYQQTPGQGLQFLFEYFSETQRNKGNFPGRFSGRQFSNSRSEMNVSTLELGDSALYLCASSEEGSSYEQYFGPGTRLTVT.

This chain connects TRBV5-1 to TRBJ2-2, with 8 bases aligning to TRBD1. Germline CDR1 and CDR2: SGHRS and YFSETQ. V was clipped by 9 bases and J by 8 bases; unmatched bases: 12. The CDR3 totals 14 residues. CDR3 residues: CATSPGQVPGELFF. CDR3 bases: TGCGCCACCTCTCCGGGACAGGTACCGGGGGAGCTGTTTTTT.

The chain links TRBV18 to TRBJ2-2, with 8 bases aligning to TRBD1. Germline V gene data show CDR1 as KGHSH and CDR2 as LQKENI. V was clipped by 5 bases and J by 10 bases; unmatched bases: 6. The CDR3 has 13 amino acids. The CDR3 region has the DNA TGTGCCAGCTCATCCAGGGGGCTCGAGGAGCTGTTTTTT. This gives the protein CASSSRGLEELFF.

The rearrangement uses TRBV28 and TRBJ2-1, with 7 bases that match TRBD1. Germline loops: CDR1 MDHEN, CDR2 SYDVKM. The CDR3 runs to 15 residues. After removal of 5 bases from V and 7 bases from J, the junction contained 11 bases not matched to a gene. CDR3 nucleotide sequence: TGTGCCAGCAGTCCTTTACCGACAGGGTCGAATGAGCAGTTCTTC. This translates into CASSPLPTGSNEQFF.

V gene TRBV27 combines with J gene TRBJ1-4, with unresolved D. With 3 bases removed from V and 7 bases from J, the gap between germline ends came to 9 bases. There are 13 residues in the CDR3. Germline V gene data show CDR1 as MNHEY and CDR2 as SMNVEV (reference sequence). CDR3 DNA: TGTGCCAGCAGTTTTCGCGGGCGTGAAAAACTGTTTTTT. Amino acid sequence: CASSFRGREKLFF.

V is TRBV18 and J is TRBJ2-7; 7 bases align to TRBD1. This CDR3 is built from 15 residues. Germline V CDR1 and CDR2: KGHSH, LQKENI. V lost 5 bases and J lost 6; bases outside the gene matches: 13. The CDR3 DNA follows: TGTGCCAGCTCATCCGAAGGGGGCGGTAGGGTCGAGCAGTACTTC. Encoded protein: CASSSEGGGRVEQYF. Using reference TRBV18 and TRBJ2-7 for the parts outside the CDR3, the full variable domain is NAGVMQNPRHLVRRRGQEARLRCSPMKGHSHVYWYRQLPEEGLKFMVYLQKENIIDESGMPKERFSAEFPKEGPSILRIQQVVRGDSAAYFCASSSEGGGRVEQYFGPGTRLTVT.